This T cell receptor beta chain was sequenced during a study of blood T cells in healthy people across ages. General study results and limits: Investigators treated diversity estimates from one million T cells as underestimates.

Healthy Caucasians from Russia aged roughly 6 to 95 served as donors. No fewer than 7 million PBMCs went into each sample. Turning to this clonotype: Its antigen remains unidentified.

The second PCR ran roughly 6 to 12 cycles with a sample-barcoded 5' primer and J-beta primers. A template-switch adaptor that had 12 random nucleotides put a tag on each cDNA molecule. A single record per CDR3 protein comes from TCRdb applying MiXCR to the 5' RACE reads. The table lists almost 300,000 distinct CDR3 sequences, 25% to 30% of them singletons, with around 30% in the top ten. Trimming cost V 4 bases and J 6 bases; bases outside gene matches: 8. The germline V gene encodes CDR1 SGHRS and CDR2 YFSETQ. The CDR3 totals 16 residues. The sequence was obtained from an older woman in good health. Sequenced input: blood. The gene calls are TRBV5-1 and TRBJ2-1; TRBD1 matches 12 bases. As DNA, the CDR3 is TGCGCCAGCAGCCCGGGTGGGACAGGGGGCTTCAATGAGCAGTTCTTC. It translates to CASSPGGTGGFNEQFF. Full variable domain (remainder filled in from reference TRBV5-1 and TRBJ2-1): KAGVTQTPRYLIKTRGQQVTLSCSPISGHRSVSWYQQTPGQGLQFLFEYFSETQRNKGNFPGRFSGRQFSNSRSEMNVSTLELGDSALYLCASSPGGTGGFNEQFFGPGTRLTVL.